A single sample gave rise to the 32 T cell receptor beta chains below, sequenced in a study of blood T cell repertoires in COVID-19. Method: immunoSEQ multiplex PCR; TCRdb's copy keeps in-frame clones and lacks some. This table holds around 180,000 clones, roughly nine tenths found once. Sequences were obtained from peripheral blood. The receptors were sampled from a man in his sixties or seventies with active or convalescent COVID-19.

Details on this clone: At the DNA level, this CDR3 is encoded by other sequences in the same sample as well. As DNA, the CDR3 is TGCGCCAGCAGCCTAGCTCCGGCGTCCTACGAGCAGTACTTC. This sequence encodes CASSLAPASYEQYF. The rearrangement links TRBV5-1 to TRBJ2-7, with D tentatively TRBD2 (5 bases). The CDR3 extends over 14 amino acids. Germline V gene lookup returns CDR1 SGHRS and CDR2 YFSETQ. Trimming cost V 4 bases and J 1 base, with 12 bases left between them.

This clone has more than one count but fewer than ten. The V and J genes are TRBV6-5 and TRBJ1-5, with a weak D call TRBD1 (5 bases). Germline CDR1 reads MNHEY; CDR2 reads SVGAGI. Between the trimmed V and J ends, which lost 6 bases and 6 bases, there was a span of 18 bases. The CDR3 sequence is 15 residues long. The DNA of the CDR3 is TGTGCCAGCAGGGCGACCCAGGGAACCTTTCAGCCCCAGCATTTT. Translated, it gives CASRATQGTFQPQHF.

The chain links TRBV29-1 to TRBJ2-6, with TRBD1 identical over 7 bases. This CDR3 has 16 residues. The J segment lost 4 bases and the V segment lost 6 bases, leaving 12 bases of the junction unmatched. The germline gives CDR1 SQVTM, CDR2 ANQGSEA. CDR3 DNA: TGCAGCGTATCCGGGACAGCCCATGGGGGGGCCAACGTCCTGACTTTC. Protein sequence: CSVSGTAHGGANVLTF.

The rearrangement links TRBV24-1 to TRBJ2-1; no clear D gene. The CDR3 contains 13 residues. Trimming cost V 1 base and J 7 bases, with 7 bases left between them. Germline values: CDR1 KGHDR, CDR2 SFDVKD. CDR3 in amino acids: CATSDFRVNEQFF. The CDR3 DNA reads TGTGCCACCAGTGATTTTCGGGTTAATGAGCAGTTCTTC.

This clone was seen just once. The chain is built from TRBV4-3 and TRBJ2-2; 9 bases agree with TRBD2. J lost 10 bases, V lost 3 bases, and 9 bases had no gene match. The germline CDR1 and CDR2 sequences are LGHNA and YSLEER. CDR3 length equals 15 residues. The CDR3 DNA sequence: TGCGCCAGCAGCCATGGGACTAGCTACGTTCCGGAGCTGTTTTTT. Residues: CASSHGTSYVPELFF.

The chain combines TRBV2 with TRBJ2-5; 9 positions match TRBD2. Germline assignment: CDR1 SNHLY and CDR2 FYNNEI. This CDR3 comprises 18 residues. J lost 1 base, V lost 2 bases, and 11 bases had no gene match. For the CDR3, the DNA is TGTGCCAGCAGTGAACGGGGGTCCCGACTAGCGGTCCAAGAGACCCAGTACTTC. Residues: CASSERGSRLAVQETQYF.

The chain has TRBV19 and TRBJ2-2; 13 bases align to TRBD2. The germline CDR1 and CDR2 sequences are LNHDA and SQIVND (reference sequence). The CDR3 extends over 18 amino acids. Trimming took 5 bases from V and 1 from J; bases not matched to a gene: 7. Written as DNA, the CDR3 is TGTGCCAGTAGTCCCCTGGGACTAGCGGGGCGGAACACCGGGGAGCTGTTTTTT. This codes for CASSPLGLAGRNTGELFF.

DNA for the CDR3: TGTGCCAGCAGTTACTCGGCTTGGGCTAGCCCACCCCACAATGAGCAGTTCTTC. Its protein is CASSYSAWASPPHNEQFF. This sequence joins TRBV6-2 or TRBV6-3 and TRBJ2-1; TRBD2 might be the D (5 bases). CDR3 length equals 18 residues. Trimming removed 0 bases at V and 5 bases at J, with 20 bases between. Germline-derived CDR1 and CDR2 are MNHEY and SVGEGT.

V and J are TRBV18 and TRBJ2-5, with 8 bases lining up with TRBD2. V was pared by 4 bases and J by 1 base, with 8 bases of the junction left unmatched. This CDR3 contains 16 residues. Per germline, CDR1 KGHSH and CDR2 LQKENI. The CDR3 bases are TGTGCCAGCTCACTTGGCCTAGCGGGCGGCCAAGAGACCCAGTACTTC. Translating gives CASSLGLAGGQETQYF.

The chain uses TRBV6-6 and TRBJ2-7; D ambiguous. Trimming shortened V by 2 bases and J by 7 bases, and 12 bases separated the two germline ends. The CDR3 loop spans 13 amino acids. CDR1 and CDR2 from the germline V gene are MNHNY and SVGAGI (reference sequence). CDR3 DNA: TGTGCCAGCAGTTACGGGCAGCCGGCGGAGCAGTACTTC. Its protein product is CASSYGQPAEQYF.

Only one count was recorded for this clone. The chain joins TRBV5-6 to TRBJ1-4; weak D call: TRBD1 (6 bases). CDR1 SGHDT and CDR2 YYEEEE come from the germline V gene. CDR3 length equals 17 residues. V lost 0 bases and J lost 0, with 12 bases in between. The CDR3 sequence is CASSLVQGGATNEKLFF. In nucleotides, the CDR3 is TGTGCCAGCAGCTTGGTACAGGGCGGTGCAACTAATGAAAAACTGTTTTTT.

The chain couples TRBV6-2 or TRBV6-3 to TRBJ2-3, with D hard to call. The germline CDR1 and CDR2 sequences are MNHEY and SVGEGT. The ends were cut back, 5 bases at V and 12 bases at J, with 18 bases in the middle. The CDR3 contains 13 residues. The CDR3 nucleotides read TGTGCCAGCAGTGGCAGCCATAGACAATCACAGTATTTT. Protein sequence: CASSGSHRQSQYF.

V is TRBV5-8 and J is TRBJ2-3; 12 nucleotides agree with TRBD1. The germline gives CDR1 SGHTS, CDR2 YDEGEE. J was trimmed by 1 base and V by 4 bases; bases with no gene match: 4. The CDR3 has 16 amino acids. CDR3 DNA: TGTGCCAGCAGCCTTGGGACAGGGGGCGGCACAGATACGCAGTATTTT. Amino acid sequence: CASSLGTGGGTDTQYF.

The genes are TRBV19 and TRBJ2-7; 13 bases map to TRBD2. Germline lookup yields CDR1 LNHDA and CDR2 SQIVND (reference sequence). V lost 10 bases to trimming and J lost 5 bases; unmatched junction nucleotides: 11. There are 15 residues in the CDR3. DNA of the CDR3: TGTGCCACCCAACTACTAGCGGGAGGGATAAACGAGCAGTACTTC. Amino acids: CATQLLAGGINEQYF.

The chain couples TRBV15 to TRBJ1-1; no clear D. V lost 0 bases to trimming and J lost 5 bases, with 7 bases between them. The CDR3 is 13 residues long. Germline loops: CDR1 LNHNV, CDR2 YYDKDF (reference sequence). The CDR3 DNA is TGTGCCACCAGCAGAGATCGGTGGACTGAAGCTTTCTTT. Encoded protein: CATSRDRWTEAFF.

This chain links TRBV19 with TRBJ2-1; TRBD2 matches at 8 bases. There are 16 residues in the CDR3. Trimming removed 3 bases from V and 4 bases from J; junction bases left unmatched: 8. Germline V gene lookup returns CDR1 LNHDA and CDR2 SQIVND (reference sequence). The CDR3 here is CASSMAGTRRYNEQFF. CDR3 in DNA: TGTGCCAGTAGTATGGCCGGGACTAGGAGGTACAATGAGCAGTTCTTC.

The rearrangement uses TRBV4-1 and TRBJ2-6; D may be TRBD2 (5 bases). The CDR3 is 16 amino acids. From germline, CDR1 is MGHRA and CDR2 YSYEKL. Trimming removed 1 base at V and 0 bases at J, with 7 bases between. The chain's CDR3 is CASSQAGISGANVLTF. The CDR3 DNA reads TGCGCCAGCAGCCAAGCGGGAATCTCTGGGGCCAACGTCCTGACTTTC.

Here the CDR3 reads CASSSILSGLAGGEQYF. As DNA, the CDR3 is TGTGCCAGCAGCAGTATTCTCTCTGGACTAGCGGGAGGTGAGCAGTACTTC. The chain couples TRBV28 to TRBJ2-7; 14 nucleotides align to TRBD2. Unmatched junction bases numbered 14, after V lost 6 bases and J lost 7 bases. Germline loops: CDR1 MDHEN, CDR2 SYDVKM. The CDR3 is 17 amino acids. The full variable domain, completed using reference TRBV28 and TRBJ2-7, is DVKVTQSSRYLVKRTGEKVFLECVQDMDHENMFWYRQDPGLGLRLIYFSYDVKMKEKGDIPEGYSVSREKKERFSLILESASTNQTSMYLCASSSILSGLAGGEQYFGPGTRLTVT.

The rearrangement links TRBV20-1 to TRBJ2-1; 12 bases are a match to TRBD2. The CDR3 contains 14 residues. Germline V CDR1 and CDR2: DFQATT, SNEGSKA (reference sequence). With 3 bases clipped from V and 5 bases from J, the junction kept 2 bases outside the gene matches. The CDR3 is CSASRTSGNNEQFF. The CDR3 DNA follows: TGCAGTGCTAGTAGGACTAGCGGGAACAATGAGCAGTTCTTC.

This clone was recorded once. The V gene is TRBV12-3 or TRBV12-4, the J gene TRBJ2-1, with D hard to call. V was cut by 3 bases and J by 12 bases, with 9 bases left in between. This CDR3 is built from 11 residues. As DNA, the CDR3 is TGTGCCAGCAGTTTGAAGTCGGGGCAGTTCTTC. As protein: CASSLKSGQFF.

This clone appeared a few times. V usage is TRBV4-3 and J usage is TRBJ1-4; D unresolved. Germline V gives CDR1 LGHNA, CDR2 YSLEER. The CDR3 contains 13 residues. With 1 base removed from V and 4 bases from J, the gap between germline ends came to 4 bases. The DNA for the CDR3 is TGCGCCAGCAGCCAAGCCAGTAATGAAAAACTGTTTTTT. It is translated as CASSQASNEKLFF.

V usage is TRBV3-1 (or the pseudogene TRBV3-2) and J usage is TRBJ1-5; no firm D call. Per the germline V gene, CDR1 is LGHDT and CDR2 is YNNKEL (reference sequence). Trimming left V 3 bases short and J 3 bases short, with 12 bases between. The CDR3 is 15 amino acids. CDR3 protein: CASSQALPLNQPQHF. CDR3 DNA sequence: TGTGCCAGCAGCCAGGCTCTCCCCCTCAATCAGCCCCAGCATTTT.

The chain carries TRBV28 and TRBJ1-6; 9 nucleotides match TRBD1. CDR1 and CDR2 from the germline V gene are MDHEN and SYDVKM. The J segment lost 7 bases and the V segment lost 3 bases, leaving 7 bases of the junction unmatched. The CDR3 totals 16 residues. The CDR3 spells CASSLGQGWVNSPLHF. CDR3 nucleotide sequence: TGTGCCAGCAGTTTGGGACAGGGATGGGTGAATTCACCCCTCCACTTT.

The chain carries TRBV2 and TRBJ2-7, with 8 bases matching TRBD2. V lost 5 bases and J lost 3; bases outside the gene matches: 12. The germline V gene encodes CDR1 SNHLY and CDR2 FYNNEI. This CDR3 has 16 residues. The CDR3 is CASSSSGGPLDYEQYF. The DNA for the CDR3 is TGTGCCAGCAGTTCCAGCGGGGGCCCCTTGGACTACGAGCAGTACTTC.

A note on this clone: Within the sample, other DNA sequences also encode this same CDR3. The chain links TRBV7-2 to TRBJ2-1, with D perhaps TRBD2 (6 bases). Trimming removed 1 base from V and 0 bases from J, with 7 bases in between. The CDR3 runs to 15 residues. Per germline, CDR1 SGHTA and CDR2 FQGNSA. CDR3 sequence reads: CASSLVGGSYNEQFF. The CDR3 region has the DNA TGTGCCAGCAGCTTAGTCGGGGGCTCCTACAATGAGCAGTTCTTC. Based on the CDR3 plus reference TRBV7-2 and TRBJ2-1, the full variable domain is GAGVSQSPSNKVTEKGKDVELRCDPISGHTALYWYRQSLGQGLEFLIYFQGNSAPDKSGLPSDRFSAERTGGSVSTLTIQRTQQEDSAVYLCASSLVGGSYNEQFFGPGTRLTVL.

The chain has TRBV28 and TRBJ1-5; a possible D gene is TRBD1 (6 bases). Trimming pared 6 bases from V and 3 bases from J, leaving 15 bases between. Germline lookup yields CDR1 MDHEN and CDR2 SYDVKM. There are 15 residues in the CDR3. DNA of the CDR3: TGTGCCAGCAGACTACAGGGTGGCAACAATCAGCCCCAGCATTTT. Translation: CASRLQGGNNQPQHF.

The V gene is TRBV6-2 or TRBV6-3, the J gene TRBJ2-6; perhaps TRBD1 as D (6 bases). Per germline, CDR1 MNHEY and CDR2 SVGEGT. Trimming removed 3 bases at V and 2 bases at J, with 17 bases between. This CDR3 has 18 residues. CDR3: CASSYFQGISTGANVLTF. The CDR3 region has the DNA TGTGCCAGCAGTTATTTCCAGGGGATTTCGACTGGGGCCAACGTCCTGACTTTC.

The V and J genes are TRBV12-2 and TRBJ2-7; the D call of TRBD1 is as the table states it, not checked on the DNA. TRBV12-2 counts as a pseudogene. This CDR3 has 12 residues. CDR3 DNA sequence: TGTGCAAGTCGCTTTCCCCACTACGAGCAGTACTTC. The encoded protein is CASRFPHYEQYF.

The chain joins TRBV27 to TRBJ2-1; D may be TRBD2 (5 bases). Germline V gene lookup returns CDR1 MNHEY and CDR2 SMNVEV (reference sequence). The CDR3 runs to 14 residues. Trimming removed 3 bases at V and 6 bases at J, with 12 bases between. The CDR3 DNA reads TGTGCCAGCAGTTTTCTAGCTGGGCCCAATGAGCAGTTCTTC. Protein sequence: CASSFLAGPNEQFF.

This clone was detected only once. The chain uses TRBV6-6 and TRBJ2-3, with 9 bases aligning to TRBD2. The CDR3 loop spans 14 amino acids. V lost 5 bases, J lost 2 bases, and 2 bases stayed unmatched. The germline gives CDR1 MNHNY, CDR2 SVGAGI (reference sequence). The CDR3 nucleotides read TGTGCCAGCAGTCCTAGCGGGGTCACAGATACGCAGTATTTT. Protein product: CASSPSGVTDTQYF.

This clone showed up just once. Other DNA variants within this sample encode the same CDR3. J is TRBJ2-5 and V is TRBV5-1, with TRBD1 identical over 7 bases. CDR3 length equals 14 residues. Germline V gene data show CDR1 as SGHRS and CDR2 as YFSETQ. V shed 4 bases, J shed 1 base, and the junction held 4 bases outside the gene matches. The CDR3 region has the DNA TGCGCCAGCAGCCCAGGACAGGCCCAAGAGACCCAGTACTTC. Protein: CASSPGQAQETQYF.

In its sample, this clone was seen a few times. The rearrangement uses TRBV18 and TRBJ1-2, with D perhaps TRBD1 (5 bases). The CDR3 has 16 amino acids. Germline CDR1 is KGHSH and CDR2 is LQKENI. The V and J ends lost 3 bases and 0 bases respectively, with 14 bases between them. CDR3 coding DNA: TGTGCCAGCTCACCGGTAGGGGCCAGGACTAACTATGGCTACACCTTC. This sequence encodes CASSPVGARTNYGYTF.